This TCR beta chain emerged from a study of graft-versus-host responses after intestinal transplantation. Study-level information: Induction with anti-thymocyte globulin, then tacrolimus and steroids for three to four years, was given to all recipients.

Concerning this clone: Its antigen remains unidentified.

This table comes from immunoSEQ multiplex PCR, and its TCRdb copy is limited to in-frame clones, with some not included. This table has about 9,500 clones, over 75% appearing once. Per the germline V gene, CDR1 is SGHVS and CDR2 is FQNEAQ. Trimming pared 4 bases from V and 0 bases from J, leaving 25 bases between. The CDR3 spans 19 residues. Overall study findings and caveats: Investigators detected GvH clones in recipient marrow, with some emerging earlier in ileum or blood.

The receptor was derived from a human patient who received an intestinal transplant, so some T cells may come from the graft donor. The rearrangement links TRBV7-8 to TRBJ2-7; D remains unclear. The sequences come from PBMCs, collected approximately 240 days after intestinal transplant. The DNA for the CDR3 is TGTGCCAGCAGCTCCAAGCTGGACCCCCCTCCCCCAAGCTCCTACGAGCAGTACTTC. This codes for CASSSKLDPPPPSSYEQYF. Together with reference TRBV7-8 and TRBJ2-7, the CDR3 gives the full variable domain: GAGVSQSPRYKVAKRGQDVALRCDPISGHVSLFWYQQALGQGPEFLTYFQNEAQLDKSGLPSDRFFAERPEGSVSTLKIQRTQQEDSAVYLCASSSKLDPPPPSSYEQYFGPGTRLTVT.